In its sample, the clone carrying this TCR beta chain was seen a few times. Its antigen is not identified. This sample was taken from a study of T-cell memory formation after mild COVID-19. Background on the study: TCR clusters mostly belonged to single donors.

After 5'RACE with constant-segment primers, TCR alpha and TCR beta cDNA libraries carrying sample barcodes and UMIs were obtained. TCRdb analysed the 5' RACE reads with MiXCR anew, one entry per CDR3 protein. The sample includes 130,000 to 150,000 distinct CDR3 sequences, roughly 21% of them seen just once. Study-wide points: Several responding clones turned up in pre-infection memory, indicating that cross-reactive memory may have taken part. Contracting clones from day 15 to 85 had balanced CD4/CD8; later expanders favoured CD4+.

The material sequenced was PBMCs or a T cell subset sorted from them (not recorded which). The TCR was taken from an adult woman who had mild COVID-19 (a few samples of this study predate the infection). Cell type and time point are not known.

The CDR3 DNA reads as TGTGCCAGCAGCCTCGCCCGAGCCCAGGGAGAGACCGGGGCCAACGTCCTGACTTTC. Protein: CASSLARAQGETGANVLTF. The chain couples TRBV7-9 to TRBJ2-6; the D call may be TRBD1 or TRBD2 (5 bases each). From germline, CDR1 is SEHNR and CDR2 FQNEAQ (reference sequence). The CDR3 is made up of 19 amino acids. V dropped 5 bases and J dropped 4 bases, with 24 bases sitting between them.